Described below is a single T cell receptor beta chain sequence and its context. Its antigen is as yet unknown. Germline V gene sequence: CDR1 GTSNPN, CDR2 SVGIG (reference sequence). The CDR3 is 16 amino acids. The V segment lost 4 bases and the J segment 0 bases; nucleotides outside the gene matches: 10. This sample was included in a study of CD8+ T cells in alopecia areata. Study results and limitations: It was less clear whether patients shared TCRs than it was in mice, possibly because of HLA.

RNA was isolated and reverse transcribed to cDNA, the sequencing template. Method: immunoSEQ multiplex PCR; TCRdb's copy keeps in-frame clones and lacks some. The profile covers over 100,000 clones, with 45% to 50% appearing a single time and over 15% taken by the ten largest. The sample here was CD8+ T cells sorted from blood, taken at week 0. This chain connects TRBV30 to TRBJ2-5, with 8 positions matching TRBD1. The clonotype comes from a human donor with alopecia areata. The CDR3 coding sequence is TGTGCCTGGACCCCTGATGACAGGGGAGACCAAGAGACCCAGTACTTC. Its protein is CAWTPDDRGDQETQYF.